Shown below are 26 T cell receptor beta chains from a single sample sequenced in a study of shared clonotypes between healthy human individuals. Selected positively for CCR7 and CD45RO-negative, naive CD8 cells excluded terminally differentiated effector memory CD45RA+ cells. Assay used: immunoSEQ multiplex PCR; TCRdb lists only in-frame clones, some missing. The sample includes about 820,000 clones, about 91% seen only once; the top ten take more than 20%. Sequenced: naive CD8+ T cells sorted from blood. The receptors shown here come from a man aged 30 to 39 in good health.

The chain has TRBV6-1 and TRBJ2-7, with D unresolved. The CDR3 has 15 residues. V lost 0 bases to trimming and J lost 4 bases, with 13 bases between them. The germline gives CDR1 MNHNS, CDR2 SASEGT. The CDR3 here is CASSEARYVPYEQYF. The CDR3 region has the DNA TGTGCCAGCAGTGAAGCGCGTTATGTCCCATACGAGCAGTACTTC.

The rearrangement uses TRBV9 and TRBJ1-4; D gene unclear. The CDR3 loop spans 14 amino acids. Trimming pared 1 base from V and 3 bases from J, leaving 7 bases between. CDR1 and CDR2 (germline): SGDLS, YYNGEE. The CDR3 sequence: CASSVRSSNEKLFF. The CDR3 DNA reads TGTGCCAGCAGCGTAAGGAGTTCTAATGAAAAACTGTTTTTT.

In regard to this clone: At one end the junction does not follow the germline gene, possibly because of a read error. The J gene is TRBJ2-2, the V gene TRBV7-7, with 8 bases matching TRBD1. This CDR3 region has 15 residues. From germline, CDR1 is SSHAT and CDR2 FNYEAQ (reference sequence). The CDR3 loop is CASSPVTGGTGELFF. The CDR3 bases are TGTGCTAGCAGCCCGGTCACAGGGGGCACCGGGGAGCTGTTTTTT.

The V and J genes are TRBV7-9 and TRBJ2-1; possible D gene TRBD2, 6 bases. The CDR3 consists of 12 residues. Germline V gene data show CDR1 as SEHNR and CDR2 as FQNEAQ (reference sequence). The ends were cut back, 5 bases at V and 9 bases at J, with 11 bases in the middle. DNA for the CDR3: TGTGCCAGCAGCATAGGGACTTCTGAGCAGTTCTTC. This sequence encodes CASSIGTSEQFF.

This chain uses TRBV4-1 with TRBJ2-7, with TRBD2 as a possible D gene (5 bases). Germline V gene data show CDR1 as MGHRA and CDR2 as YSYEKL. CDR3 size: 12 residues. V was trimmed by 3 bases and J by 7 bases, leaving 10 bases between them. CDR3 sequence (DNA): TGCGCCAGCAGCCAGACCTCGGGGGAGCAGTACTTC. Its protein product is CASSQTSGEQYF.

CDR3 loop: CASSPHGRDRIYEQYF. In DNA, the CDR3 is TGTGCCAGCTCACCACACGGGCGGGACAGGATCTACGAGCAGTACTTC. This sequence joins TRBV18 and TRBJ2-7; 8 nucleotides align to TRBD1. Germline CDR1 KGHSH, CDR2 LQKENI. The CDR3 runs to 16 residues. The V segment lost 1 base and the J segment 3 bases; nucleotides outside the gene matches: 8.

The chain carries TRBV5-1 and TRBJ2-5; 14 positions agree with TRBD2. The CDR3 spans 16 residues. J lost 2 bases, V lost 6 bases, and 6 bases had no gene match. The germline V gene encodes CDR1 SGHRS and CDR2 YFSETQ. CDR3 region: CASTKGTSGRQETQYF. The CDR3 DNA reads TGCGCCAGCACTAAGGGGACTAGCGGGAGACAAGAGACCCAGTACTTC.

The V gene is TRBV29-1, the J gene TRBJ2-6; 7 nucleotides line up with TRBD1. The CDR3 loop spans 14 amino acids. Germline CDR1 and CDR2: SQVTM and ANQGSEA. With V trimmed by 3 bases and J by 2 bases, 1 base remained unmatched. CDR3 sequence (DNA): TGCAGCGTTGAGGGGACAGCTGGGGCCAACGTCCTGACTTTC. It encodes CSVEGTAGANVLTF.

This clone was seen only once. The chain carries TRBV30 and TRBJ2-5; D remains unclear. Trimming cost V 2 bases and J 0 bases, with 7 bases left between them. This CDR3 spans 13 amino acids. Looked up from germline, CDR1 is GTSNPN and CDR2 is SVGIG (reference sequence). CDR3 sequence (DNA): TGTGCCTGGAGTTCGGCAGACCAAGAGACCCAGTACTTC. Translation: CAWSSADQETQYF. Looking up the rest from reference TRBV30 and TRBJ2-5 gives the full variable domain: SQTIHQWPATLVQPVGSPLSLECTVEGTSNPNLYWYRQAAGRGLQLLFYSVGIGQISSEVPQNLSASRPQDRQFILSSKKLLLSDSGFYLCAWSSADQETQYFGPGTRLLVL.

The V call is TRBV6-6, the J call TRBJ2-1; the match to TRBD2 covers 7 bases. The ends lost 5 bases at V and 0 bases at J; junction bases unmatched: 7. Germline V gene sequence: CDR1 MNHNY, CDR2 SVGAGI (reference sequence). The CDR3 sequence is 16 residues long. CDR3 loop: CASSLSRESSYNEQFF. The CDR3 bases are TGTGCCAGCAGTCTCTCGCGGGAGAGCTCCTACAATGAGCAGTTCTTC.

Here the CDR3 DNA reads TGTGCCAGCAGTTTTGGGGGGACGGAGACCCAGTACTTC. Its translation: CASSFGGTETQYF. This chain connects TRBV28 to TRBJ2-5, with a possible D match to TRBD2 (6 bases). V was pared by 3 bases and J by 5 bases, with 10 bases between. The CDR3 consists of 13 residues. Germline assignment: CDR1 MDHEN and CDR2 SYDVKM.

J is TRBJ2-5 and V is TRBV2, with 10 bases fitting TRBD2. The CDR3 length is 15 residues. Germline-derived CDR1 and CDR2 are SNHLY and FYNNEI. J gave up 5 bases and V 3 bases, and 6 bases lay outside the gene matches. CDR3 in DNA: TGTGCCAGCAGTGAGGGGCTAGCGGGAGCTGAGACCCAGTACTTC. Residues: CASSEGLAGAETQYF.

This clone is a singleton in its sample. The chain combines TRBV28 with TRBJ2-3; 12 bases match TRBD2. This CDR3 is 17 amino acids long. V shed 6 bases and J 3 bases; nucleotides not matched to a gene: 10. CDR1 and CDR2 from the germline V gene are MDHEN and SYDVKM. Here the CDR3 DNA reads TGTGCCAGCAGCCCCACTCTAGCGGGAGGGAATACAGATACGCAGTATTTT. As protein: CASSPTLAGGNTDTQYF. The whole variable domain, filled in from reference TRBV28 and TRBJ2-3, reads DVKVTQSSRYLVKRTGEKVFLECVQDMDHENMFWYRQDPGLGLRLIYFSYDVKMKEKGDIPEGYSVSREKKERFSLILESASTNQTSMYLCASSPTLAGGNTDTQYFGPGTRLTVL.

As for this clone: Compared with germline, one end of the junction differs, possibly owing to a read error. CDR3 DNA: TGTGCTAGCAGCTTAGCGACTAGCGGTCAAGAGACCCAGTACTTC. Translating it yields CASSLATSGQETQYF. The chain has TRBV7-7 and TRBJ2-5; 9 positions match TRBD2. The CDR3 has 15 amino acids. CDR1 is SSHAT and CDR2 is FNYEAQ in the germline V gene (reference sequence).

The chain combines TRBV29-1 with TRBJ2-7, with TRBD1 matching over 10 bases. CDR1 and CDR2 from the germline V gene are SQVTM and ANQGSEA. The trim removed 7 bases at V and 3 bases at J, leaving 6 bases unmatched. The CDR3 is 13 amino acids. The CDR3 coding sequence is TGCAGCGCCGGGACAGGGGATAACTACGAGCAGTACTTC. This sequence encodes CSAGTGDNYEQYF.

The chain joins TRBV11-2 to TRBJ2-7, with 12 bases matching TRBD2. Germline V gene sequence: CDR1 SGHAT, CDR2 FQNNGV. The V and J ends lost 2 bases and 6 bases, in that order; junction bases with no gene match: 11. CDR3 length equals 17 residues. For the CDR3, the DNA is TGTGCCAGCAGCTTACGACTAGCGGGAGCCCTCTCTACCGAGCAGTACTTC. Translating it yields CASSLRLAGALSTEQYF.

V and J are TRBV7-9 and TRBJ2-1; TRBD2 aligns across 11 bases. CDR1 and CDR2 (germline): SEHNR, FQNEAQ (reference sequence). The V gene end was trimmed by 2 bases and the J gene end by 4 bases; junction bases not matched to a gene: 10. The CDR3 has 18 amino acids. The CDR3 sequence: CASSLPMTSGIAYNEQFF. Written as DNA, the CDR3 is TGTGCCAGCAGCTTACCTATGACTAGCGGGATAGCTTACAATGAGCAGTTCTTC.

This sequence joins TRBV11-2 and TRBJ2-1, with D maybe TRBD1 (6 bases). V was cut by 1 base and J by 0 bases, with 13 bases left in between. The CDR3 sequence is 17 residues long. Per the germline V gene, CDR1 is SGHAT and CDR2 is FQNNGV. The CDR3 DNA is TGTGCCAGCAGCTTAGGTCTCGGACAGATCTCCTACAATGAGCAGTTCTTC. Amino acid sequence: CASSLGLGQISYNEQFF.

CDR3 bases: TGTGCCAGCAGCCCCGGGACTAGCGGGAGCGTCACAGATACGCAGTATTTT. It yields the protein CASSPGTSGSVTDTQYF. The chain recombines TRBV7-9 with TRBJ2-3; 14 bases fit TRBD2. Germline CDR1 is SEHNR and CDR2 is FQNEAQ (reference sequence). The trim removed 5 bases at V and 2 bases at J, leaving 6 bases unmatched. CDR3 length: 17 amino acids.

The V call is TRBV27, the J call TRBJ2-7; a possible D gene is TRBD2 (6 bases). V was pared by 5 bases and J by 7 bases, with 18 bases between. Germline assignment: CDR1 MNHEY and CDR2 SMNVEV (reference sequence). The CDR3 spans 14 residues. CDR3 DNA: TGTGCCAGCAGTGATGGAGGGCCTACGATTGAGCAGTACTTC. Protein product: CASSDGGPTIEQYF.

The chain uses TRBV30 and TRBJ2-1; maybe TRBD1 (6 bases). This CDR3 region has 16 residues. Trimming stripped 2 bases from V and 6 bases from J, with 20 bases between. In germline, CDR1 is GTSNPN, CDR2 SVGIG (reference sequence). The CDR3 DNA sequence: TGTGCCTGGAGTCCTCCCGACAGGTACTTTGGCAATGAGCAGTTCTTC. Protein product: CAWSPPDRYFGNEQFF.

The chain links TRBV27 to TRBJ2-7; D is unclear. The germline CDR1 and CDR2 sequences are MNHEY and SMNVEV (reference sequence). The germline V and J ends were trimmed by 2 bases and 3 bases, with 8 bases remaining between them. The CDR3 covers 13 residues. The CDR3 nucleotides read TGTGCCAGCAGTTTAATACAGAACTACGAGCAGTACTTC. Its protein is CASSLIQNYEQYF.

V and J are TRBV5-1 and TRBJ1-1; no clear D. The CDR3 is 12 residues long. V lost 5 bases to trimming and J lost 1 base, with 6 bases between them. The germline V gene has CDR1 SGHRS and CDR2 YFSETQ. The CDR3, as DNA: TGCGCCAGCAGGGCAACGAACACTGAAGCTTTCTTT. It specifies CASRATNTEAFF.

J is TRBJ2-1 and V is TRBV14, with D uncertain. Between the trimmed V and J ends, which lost 1 base and 4 bases, there was a span of 11 bases. CDR1 and CDR2 (germline): SGHDN, FVKESK. The CDR3 runs to 15 residues. The CDR3 protein is CASSQVEVEYNEQFF. The CDR3 DNA is TGTGCCAGCAGCCAAGTTGAGGTAGAGTACAATGAGCAGTTCTTC.

J is TRBJ1-2 and V is TRBV9; 8 bases match TRBD1. This CDR3 has 12 amino acids. Germline assignment: CDR1 SGDLS and CDR2 YYNGEE. J lost 7 bases, V lost 6 bases, and 5 bases had no gene match. CDR3 in amino acids: CASMTGAGGYTF. CDR3 coding DNA: TGTGCCAGCATGACAGGGGCGGGTGGCTACACCTTC.

J is TRBJ2-7 and V is TRBV5-1, with 8 bases that match TRBD2. This CDR3 has 14 amino acids. Germline V gene lookup returns CDR1 SGHRS and CDR2 YFSETQ. Unmatched junction bases numbered 5, after V lost 4 bases and J lost 2 bases. DNA of the CDR3: TGCGCCAGCAGCGGGGGACTAGGCGCCTACGAGCAGTACTTC. The encoded protein is CASSGGLGAYEQYF.